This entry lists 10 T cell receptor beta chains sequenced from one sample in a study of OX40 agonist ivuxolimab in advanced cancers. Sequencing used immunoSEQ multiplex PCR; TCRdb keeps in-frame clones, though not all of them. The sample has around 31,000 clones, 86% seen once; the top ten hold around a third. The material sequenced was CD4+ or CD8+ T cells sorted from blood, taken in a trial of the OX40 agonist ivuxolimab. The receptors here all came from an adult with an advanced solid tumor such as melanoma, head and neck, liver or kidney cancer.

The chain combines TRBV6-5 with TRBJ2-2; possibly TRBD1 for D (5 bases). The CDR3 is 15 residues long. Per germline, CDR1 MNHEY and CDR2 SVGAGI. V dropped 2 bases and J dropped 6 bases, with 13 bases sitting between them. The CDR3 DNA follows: TGTGCCAGCAGTTACAGGGTAGGGGTCGCCGGGGAGCTGTTTTTT. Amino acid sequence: CASSYRVGVAGELFF.

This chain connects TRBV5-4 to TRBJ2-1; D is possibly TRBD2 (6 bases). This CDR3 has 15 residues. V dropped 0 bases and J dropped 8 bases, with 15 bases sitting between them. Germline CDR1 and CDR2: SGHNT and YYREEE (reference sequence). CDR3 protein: CASSLVGEAGHEQFF. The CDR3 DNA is TGTGCCAGCAGCTTGGTCGGGGAGGCCGGCCATGAGCAGTTCTTC.

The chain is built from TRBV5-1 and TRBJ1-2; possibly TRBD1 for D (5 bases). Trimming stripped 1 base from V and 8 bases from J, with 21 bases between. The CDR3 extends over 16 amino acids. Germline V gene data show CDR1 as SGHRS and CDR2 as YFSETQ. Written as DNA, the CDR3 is TGCGCCAGCAGCTTGCCCTCGATGGGGGAGGAGCGGGGCTACACCTTC. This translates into CASSLPSMGEERGYTF.

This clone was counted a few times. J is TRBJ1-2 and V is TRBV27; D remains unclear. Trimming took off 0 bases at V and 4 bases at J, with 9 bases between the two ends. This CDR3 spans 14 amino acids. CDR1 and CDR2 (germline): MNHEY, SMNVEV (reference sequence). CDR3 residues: CASSLSTDSYGYTF. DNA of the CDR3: TGTGCCAGCAGTTTATCGACGGACTCCTATGGCTACACCTTC.

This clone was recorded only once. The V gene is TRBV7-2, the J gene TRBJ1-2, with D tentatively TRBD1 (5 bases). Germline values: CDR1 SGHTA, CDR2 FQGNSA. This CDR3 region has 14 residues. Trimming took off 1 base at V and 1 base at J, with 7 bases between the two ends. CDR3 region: CASSLVQGNYGYTF. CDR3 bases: TGTGCCAGCAGCTTAGTCCAGGGTAACTATGGCTACACCTTC. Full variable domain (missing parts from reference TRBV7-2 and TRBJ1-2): GAGVSQSPSNKVTEKGKDVELRCDPISGHTALYWYRQSLGQGLEFLIYFQGNSAPDKSGLPSDRFSAERTGGSVSTLTIQRTQQEDSAVYLCASSLVQGNYGYTFGSGTRLTVV.

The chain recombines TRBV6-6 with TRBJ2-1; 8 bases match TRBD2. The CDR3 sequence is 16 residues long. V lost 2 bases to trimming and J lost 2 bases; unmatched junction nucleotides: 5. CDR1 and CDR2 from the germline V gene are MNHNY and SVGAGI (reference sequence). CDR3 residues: CASSYVGLAAYNEQFF. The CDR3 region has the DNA TGTGCCAGCAGTTACGTAGGACTAGCTGCCTACAATGAGCAGTTCTTC.

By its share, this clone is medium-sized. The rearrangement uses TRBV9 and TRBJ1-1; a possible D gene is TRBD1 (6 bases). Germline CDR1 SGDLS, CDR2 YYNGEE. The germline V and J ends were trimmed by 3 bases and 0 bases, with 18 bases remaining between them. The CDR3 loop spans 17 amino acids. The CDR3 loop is CASSAGGVEHMNTEAFF. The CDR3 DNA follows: TGTGCCAGCAGCGCGGGGGGCGTCGAGCACATGAACACTGAAGCTTTCTTT.

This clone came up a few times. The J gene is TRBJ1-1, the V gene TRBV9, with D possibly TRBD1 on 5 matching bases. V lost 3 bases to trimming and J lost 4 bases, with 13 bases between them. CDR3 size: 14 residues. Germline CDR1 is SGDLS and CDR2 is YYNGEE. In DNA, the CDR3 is TGTGCCAGCAGCGAGTACCTGGGGGGCACTGAAGCTTTCTTT. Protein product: CASSEYLGGTEAFF. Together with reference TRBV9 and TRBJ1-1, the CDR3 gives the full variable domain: DSGVTQTPKHLITATGQRVTLRCSPRSGDLSVYWYQQSLDQGLQFLIQYYNGEERAKGNILERFSAQQFPDLHSELNLSSLELGDSALYFCASSEYLGGTEAFFGQGTRLTVV.

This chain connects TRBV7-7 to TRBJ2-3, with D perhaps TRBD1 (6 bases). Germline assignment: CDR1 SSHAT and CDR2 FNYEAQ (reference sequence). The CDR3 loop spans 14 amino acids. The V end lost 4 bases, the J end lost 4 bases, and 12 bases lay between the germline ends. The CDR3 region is CASSSQGTADTQYF. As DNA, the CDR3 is TGTGCCAGCAGCTCTCAGGGGACGGCAGATACGCAGTATTTT.

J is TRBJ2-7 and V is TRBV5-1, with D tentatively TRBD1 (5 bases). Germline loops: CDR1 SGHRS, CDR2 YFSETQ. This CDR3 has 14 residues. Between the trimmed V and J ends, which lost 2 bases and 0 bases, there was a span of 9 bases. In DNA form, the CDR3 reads TGCGCCAGCAGCTTACCCACAGGCTCCTACGAGCAGTACTTC. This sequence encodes CASSLPTGSYEQYF.